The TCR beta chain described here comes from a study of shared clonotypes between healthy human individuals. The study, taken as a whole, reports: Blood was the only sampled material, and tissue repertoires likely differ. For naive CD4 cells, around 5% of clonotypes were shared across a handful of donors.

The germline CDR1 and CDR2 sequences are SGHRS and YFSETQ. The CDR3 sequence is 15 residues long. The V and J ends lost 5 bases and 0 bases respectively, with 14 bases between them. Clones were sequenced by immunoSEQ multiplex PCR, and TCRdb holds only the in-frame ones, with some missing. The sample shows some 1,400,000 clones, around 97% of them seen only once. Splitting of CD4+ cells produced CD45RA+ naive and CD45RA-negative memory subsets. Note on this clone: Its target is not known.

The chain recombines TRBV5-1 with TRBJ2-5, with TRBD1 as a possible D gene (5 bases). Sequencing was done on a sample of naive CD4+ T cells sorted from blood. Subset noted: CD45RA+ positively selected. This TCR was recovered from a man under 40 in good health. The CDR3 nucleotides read TGCGCCAGCAGTCGTTTAGGGGCCTACCAAGAGACCCAGTACTTC. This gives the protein CASSRLGAYQETQYF.